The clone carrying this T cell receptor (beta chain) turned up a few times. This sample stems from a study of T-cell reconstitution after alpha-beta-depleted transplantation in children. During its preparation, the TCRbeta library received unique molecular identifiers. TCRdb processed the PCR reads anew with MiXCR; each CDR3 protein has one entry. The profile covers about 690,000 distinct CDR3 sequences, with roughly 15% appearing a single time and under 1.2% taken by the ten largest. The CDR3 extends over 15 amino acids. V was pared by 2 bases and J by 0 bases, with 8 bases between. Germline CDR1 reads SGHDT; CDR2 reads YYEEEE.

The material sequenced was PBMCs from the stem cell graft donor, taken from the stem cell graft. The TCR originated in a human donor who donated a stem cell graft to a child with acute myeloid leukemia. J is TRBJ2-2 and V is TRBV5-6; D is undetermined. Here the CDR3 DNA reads TGTGCCAGCAGCTTCAACCTCGCGAACACCGGGGAGCTGTTTTTT. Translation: CASSFNLANTGELFF. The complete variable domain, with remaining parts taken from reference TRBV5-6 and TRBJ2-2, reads DAGVTQSPTHLIKTRGQQVTLRCSPKSGHDTVSWYQQALGQGPQFIFQYYEEEERQRGNFPDRFSGHQFPNYSSELNVNALLLGDSALYLCASSFNLANTGELFFGEGSRLTVL.